The 26 T cell receptor beta chains below come from one sample, sequenced in a study of cytomegalovirus exposure and HLA in healthy donors. The PCR was carried out with 60 Vbeta primers and 13 Jbeta primers. Only in-frame clones appear in the TCRdb table, and some are missing; sequencing was by immunoSEQ multiplex PCR. The sample lists 150,000 to 200,000 clones, roughly 80% occurring once. Sequencing was done on a sample of PBMCs. The receptor source for this set is a man between 45 and 60 years old in good health and CMV-seropositive.

J is TRBJ2-1 and V is TRBV10-3, with a possible D match to TRBD1 (5 bases). This CDR3 has 15 residues. V lost 5 bases and J lost 5, with 16 bases in between. Germline CDR1 ENHRY, CDR2 SYGVKD. The CDR3 nucleotides read TGTGCCATCAGTATATCCAGGGTGTCGAACAATGAGCAGTTCTTC. Its translation: CAISISRVSNNEQFF.

The V gene is TRBV5-1, the J gene TRBJ1-4, with unresolved D. V was pared by 7 bases and J by 0 bases, with 13 bases between. Germline assignment: CDR1 SGHRS and CDR2 YFSETQ. The CDR3 is 15 residues long. The DNA for the CDR3 is TGCGCCAGCCGGGAGCAGGCGGCAACTAATGAAAAACTGTTTTTT. Translating gives CASREQAATNEKLFF.

The genes are TRBV27 and TRBJ1-2; D ambiguous. The CDR3 totals 14 residues. Germline V lookup: CDR1 MNHEY, CDR2 SMNVEV (reference sequence). V was cut by 2 bases and J by 4 bases, with 11 bases left in between. The CDR3 loop is CASSLNVRTYGYTF. The CDR3 DNA sequence: TGTGCCAGCAGTTTAAATGTCAGAACCTATGGCTACACCTTC.

This sequence joins TRBV29-1 and TRBJ1-5; TRBD1 is a possible D gene (5 bases). The CDR3 has 12 residues. Germline V CDR1 and CDR2: SQVTM, ANQGSEA. V shed 8 bases and J shed 4 bases, with 12 bases lying between them. The CDR3 DNA is TGCAGCACTGGGGGGGGAAATCAGCCCCAGCATTTT. This sequence encodes CSTGGGNQPQHF.

This chain joins TRBV28 and TRBJ2-1; TRBD2 matches 8 bases. Germline values: CDR1 MDHEN, CDR2 SYDVKM. The CDR3 contains 15 residues. V lost 4 bases to trimming and J lost 8 bases; unmatched junction nucleotides: 10. CDR3 bases: TGTGCCAGCAGTTCATCCGGGACTAGTTACCATGAGCAGTTCTTC. Protein: CASSSSGTSYHEQFF.

This chain uses TRBV10-3 with TRBJ1-2; TRBD1 matches 7 bases. V was clipped by 0 bases and J by 0 bases; unmatched bases: 7. The CDR3 loop spans 17 amino acids. In germline, CDR1 is ENHRY, CDR2 SYGVKD. The DNA for the CDR3 is TGTGCCATCAGTGAGTCGAAGACAGGGAGAGCTAACTATGGCTACACCTTC. The encoded protein is CAISESKTGRANYGYTF.

This clone was observed a single time. The chain is built from TRBV10-2 and TRBJ1-4, with D tentatively TRBD1 (5 bases). The germline V gene has CDR1 WSHSY and CDR2 SAAADI. The CDR3 consists of 13 residues. V was shortened by 6 bases and J by 3 bases, with 8 bases between the two germline ends. DNA of the CDR3: TGCGCCAGCAGCCGGGACTCTAATGAAAAACTGTTTTTT. This codes for CASSRDSNEKLFF.

This clone was found once. The chain links TRBV5-1 to TRBJ2-3; tentative D call: TRBD2 (5 bases). The CDR3 has 12 residues. Germline CDR1 and CDR2: SGHRS and YFSETQ. V gave up 7 bases and J gave up 3 bases, with 9 bases separating them. CDR3 region: CASLGETDTQYF. In nucleotides, the CDR3 is TGCGCCAGCCTTGGGGAGACAGATACGCAGTATTTT.

Notes on this clone: Mismatch with germline at one junction end may stem from a read error. J is TRBJ2-3 and V is TRBV7-7; 9 nucleotides agree with TRBD2. The length of the CDR3 is 14 residues. Germline CDR1 reads SSHAT; CDR2 reads FNYEAQ (reference sequence). CDR3 bases: TGTGCTAGCAGCTTCAGCGGGGGGTCAGATACGCAGTATTTT. Translation gives CASSFSGGSDTQYF.

V is TRBV21-1 and J is TRBJ1-5. TRBV21-1 is termed a pseudogene. This CDR3 is 15 amino acids long. CDR3 sequence reads: CASRGRGGFGQPQHF. The CDR3 DNA is TGTGCCAGCAGGGGGAGGGGGGGATTCGGTCAGCCCCAGCATTTT.

Comment on this clone: At one end the junction does not follow the germline gene, possibly because of a read error. This sequence joins TRBV7-7 and TRBJ2-5; 7 bases are shared with TRBD1. CDR3 length equals 13 residues. Germline V CDR1 and CDR2: SSHAT, FNYEAQ (reference sequence). Here the CDR3 DNA reads TGTGCTAGCAGCTTAGGACAGGCTGGGGCCCAGTACTTC. This encodes CASSLGQAGAQYF.

V is TRBV9 and J is TRBJ2-5, with 9 bases fitting TRBD2. With V trimmed by 4 bases and J by 5 bases, 12 bases remained unmatched. The CDR3 has 16 residues. CDR1 is SGDLS and CDR2 is YYNGEE in the germline V gene. The CDR3 nucleotides read TGTGCCAGCAGCCCCTCCCTTGCGGGGGGGCGGGAGACCCAGTACTTC. It yields the protein CASSPSLAGGRETQYF. Drawing the rest from reference TRBV9 and TRBJ2-5, the complete variable domain is DSGVTQTPKHLITATGQRVTLRCSPRSGDLSVYWYQQSLDQGLQFLIQYYNGEERAKGNILERFSAQQFPDLHSELNLSSLELGDSALYFCASSPSLAGGRETQYFGPGTRLLVL.

Notes on this clone: In the same sample, other DNA sequences code for this CDR3. The V call is TRBV30, the J call TRBJ2-7, with D tentatively TRBD2 (5 bases). This CDR3 has 11 amino acids. V dropped 1 base and J dropped 4 bases, with 5 bases sitting between them. Germline CDR1 reads GTSNPN; CDR2 reads SVGIG (reference sequence). The CDR3 here is CAWSGRYEQYF. Here the CDR3 DNA reads TGTGCCTGGAGTGGGAGGTACGAGCAGTACTTC.

This chain joins TRBV7-3 and TRBJ2-1; 13 nucleotides line up with TRBD2. This CDR3 contains 17 residues. V lost 5 bases to trimming and J lost 6 bases; unmatched junction nucleotides: 10. Germline CDR1 is SGHTA and CDR2 is FQGTGA. The CDR3 region has the DNA TGTGCCAGCAGCGCCGCCCGGACTAGCGGGAGCCTCAATGAGCAGTTCTTC. This codes for CASSAARTSGSLNEQFF.

A note on this clone: This likely comes from a read error, as the CDR3 has no conserved phenylalanine or tryptophan at its end. This rearrangement joins TRBV2 to TRBJ1-1; D is undetermined. The CDR3 totals 13 residues. V lost 5 bases and J lost 2, with 9 bases in between. Germline V gene data show CDR1 as SNHLY and CDR2 as FYNNEI. CDR3 region: CASSWPGNTEAFL. The CDR3 DNA sequence: TGTGCCAGCAGTTGGCCGGGAAACACTGAAGCTTTCCTT.

This clone was detected only a few times. The rearrangement links TRBV11-2 to TRBJ1-3, with 7 bases identical to TRBD1. Germline trimming cut 4 bases from V and 3 bases from J; bases unmatched to any gene: 6. Per the germline V gene, CDR1 is SGHAT and CDR2 is FQNNGV. The CDR3 spans 15 residues. CDR3 amino acids: CASSSSGTVGNTIYF. The CDR3 DNA sequence: TGTGCCAGCAGCTCGTCCGGGACAGTTGGAAACACCATATATTTT.

The count of this clone is one. The chain is built from TRBV7-8 and TRBJ2-7; weak D call: TRBD2 (6 bases). The CDR3 length is 15 residues. Deletions cut 5 bases from V and 0 bases from J, with 14 bases between. The V gene's germline CDR1 is SGHVS and CDR2 FQNEAQ. The CDR3 DNA follows: TGTGCCAGCAGCACCACCTGGGGGGACTCCTACGAGCAGTACTTC. This encodes CASSTTWGDSYEQYF.

The chain couples TRBV2 to TRBJ1-6; D may be TRBD1 (5 bases). This CDR3 contains 12 residues. Germline assignment: CDR1 SNHLY and CDR2 FYNNEI. Trimming took off 5 bases at V and 12 bases at J, with 11 bases between the two ends. CDR3 in DNA: TGTGCCAGCAGTCAGGGTGTCCGACCCCTCCACTTT. It yields the protein CASSQGVRPLHF.

The chain recombines TRBV5-4 with TRBJ1-1; possible D gene TRBD1, 6 bases. V dropped 6 bases and J dropped 0 bases, with 12 bases sitting between them. The germline V gene encodes CDR1 SGHNT and CDR2 YYREEE (reference sequence). The CDR3 extends over 14 amino acids. The CDR3 protein is CASKYREMNTEAFF. The CDR3 DNA is TGTGCCAGCAAATACAGGGAGATGAACACTGAAGCTTTCTTT.

The chain couples TRBV7-8 to TRBJ2-1; a possible D gene is TRBD2 (7 bases). Germline CDR1 and CDR2: SGHVS and FQNEAQ. The germline V and J ends were trimmed by 0 bases and 2 bases, with 20 bases remaining between them. There are 19 residues in the CDR3. This CDR3 reads CASSLAIGFRGAPYNEQFF. The DNA for the CDR3 is TGTGCCAGCAGCTTAGCAATTGGGTTCCGGGGGGCCCCCTACAATGAGCAGTTCTTC.

This clone has only one observation. This rearrangement joins TRBV6-6 to TRBJ2-6; maybe TRBD2 (5 bases). The CDR3 is made up of 15 amino acids. CDR1 and CDR2 (germline): MNHNY, SVGAGI (reference sequence). V was clipped by 7 bases and J by 0 bases, with 10 bases between them. The CDR3, as DNA: TGTGCCAGCACCAACGGAGGCTCTGGGGCCAACGTCCTGACTTTC. This sequence encodes CASTNGGSGANVLTF.

This chain uses TRBV27 with TRBJ1-4, with D hard to call. V shed 4 bases and J shed 7 bases, with 13 bases lying between them. Germline CDR1 and CDR2: MNHEY and SMNVEV (reference sequence). This CDR3 is 14 amino acids long. CDR3 protein: CASSSHSVSEKLFF. Written as DNA, the CDR3 is TGTGCCAGCAGTTCCCACAGTGTTTCTGAAAAACTGTTTTTT.

This rearrangement joins TRBV2 to TRBJ1-1; 8 bases agree with TRBD1. This CDR3 is 13 amino acids long. Germline assignment: CDR1 SNHLY and CDR2 FYNNEI. J was trimmed by 11 bases and V by 3 bases; bases with no gene match: 8. The CDR3 DNA follows: TGTGCCAGCAGTGAGTCAGGGGGCGCCTCGGCTTTCTTT. This sequence encodes CASSESGGASAFF.

This rearrangement joins TRBV9 to TRBJ1-3; D unclear. The CDR3 totals 15 residues. Trimming removed 1 base from V and 0 bases from J, with 8 bases in between. The germline V gene has CDR1 SGDLS and CDR2 YYNGEE. The CDR3 sequence is CASSVSRFSGNTIYF. The CDR3 coding sequence is TGTGCCAGCAGCGTATCCAGGTTCTCTGGAAACACCATATATTTT.

V and J are TRBV7-8 and TRBJ1-4; TRBD1 matches 11 bases. This CDR3 has 14 residues. Germline CDR1 reads SGHVS; CDR2 reads FQNEAQ. V was pared by 5 bases and J by 6 bases, with 2 bases of the junction left unmatched. CDR3 sequence reads: CASSPDRGHEKLFF. The CDR3 coding sequence is TGTGCCAGCAGCCCGGACAGGGGGCATGAAAAACTGTTTTTT.

The V and J genes are TRBV7-2 and TRBJ1-4; D is uncertain. Germline V CDR1 and CDR2: SGHTA, FQGNSA. The CDR3 contains 15 residues. Deletions cut 2 bases from V and 3 bases from J, with 10 bases between. The CDR3 protein is CASSLSTASNEKLFF. The CDR3 DNA follows: TGTGCCAGCAGCTTAAGCACAGCCTCTAATGAAAAACTGTTTTTT.